This T cell receptor beta chain was documented in a study of cytomegalovirus exposure and HLA in healthy donors. Study-level findings and limits: A link between a missense DCLRE1C variant and TCR beta V- and J-gene trimming emerged from a later analysis.

V dropped 3 bases and J dropped 9 bases, with 16 bases sitting between them. Germline V gene sequence: CDR1 SGDLS, CDR2 YYNGEE. This CDR3 comprises 14 residues. The PCR had 60 Vbeta and 13 Jbeta primers. Clones were read by immunoSEQ multiplex PCR, and TCRdb kept only the in-frame ones, dropping some. Found here are about 110,000 clones, roughly 15% of them singletons; the top ten hold about 0.79%. Concerning this clone: Its matching antigen is unknown.

The clonotype comes from a female donor in good health and CMV-seronegative. Input material: PBMCs. This chain uses TRBV9 with TRBJ2-1; D is perhaps TRBD1 (6 bases). The CDR3 reads CASSGGQDWVEQFF. The DNA of the CDR3 is TGTGCCAGCAGCGGGGGGCAAGATTGGGTTGAGCAGTTCTTC. Together with reference TRBV9 and TRBJ2-1, the CDR3 gives the full variable domain: DSGVTQTPKHLITATGQRVTLRCSPRSGDLSVYWYQQSLDQGLQFLIQYYNGEERAKGNILERFSAQQFPDLHSELNLSSLELGDSALYFCASSGGQDWVEQFFGPGTRLTVL.